This T cell receptor (beta chain) originates from a study of neurological immune-mediated disorders. Study details: The 34 multiple sclerosis patients comprised roughly 31 that were relapsing-remitting and 3 that were secondary progressive. Points from the study as a whole: HTLV-1-associated myelopathy led in TCR clonal expansion, while multiple sclerosis ranked lowest, below healthy controls. No expanded-clone CDR3 amino acid sequence recurred across subjects, suggesting private TCR-beta repertoires.

In its sample, this clonotype was seen many times. The antigen remains unidentified. The cDNA came from 5'RACE with 10-nucleotide random UMIs. TCRdb used MiXCR to reprocess the 5' RACE reads, holding one entry per CDR3 protein. Of some 38,000 distinct CDR3 sequences in the sample, roughly 3.8% are singletons; the top ten hold around 2%. The V and J ends lost 4 bases and 5 bases, in that order; junction bases with no gene match: 3. This CDR3 is 13 amino acids long. Germline CDR1 is ENHRY and CDR2 is SYGVKD. The sequencing sample was made of PBMCs. This chain connects TRBV10-3 to TRBJ1-2; 8 bases match TRBD1. This clonotype was sampled from a man aged 25-40 years with multiple sclerosis. This CDR3 is CAISGGTGYGYTF. The CDR3 DNA is TGTGCCATCAGTGGGGGGACAGGTTATGGCTACACCTTC.